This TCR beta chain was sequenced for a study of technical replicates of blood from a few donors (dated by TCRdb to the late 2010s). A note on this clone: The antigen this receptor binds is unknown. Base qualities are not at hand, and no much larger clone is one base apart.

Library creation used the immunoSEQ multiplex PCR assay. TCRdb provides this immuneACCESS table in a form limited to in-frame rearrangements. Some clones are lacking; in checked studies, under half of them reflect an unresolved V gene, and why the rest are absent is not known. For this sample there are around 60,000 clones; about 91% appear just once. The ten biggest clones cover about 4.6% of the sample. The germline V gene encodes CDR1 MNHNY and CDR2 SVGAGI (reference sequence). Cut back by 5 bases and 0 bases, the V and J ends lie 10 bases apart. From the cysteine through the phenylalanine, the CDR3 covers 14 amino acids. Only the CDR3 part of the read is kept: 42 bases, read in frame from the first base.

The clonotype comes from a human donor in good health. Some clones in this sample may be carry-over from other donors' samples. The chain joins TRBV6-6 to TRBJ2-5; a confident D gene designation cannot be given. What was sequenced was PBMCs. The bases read TGTGCCAGCAGTCCCGGTGTGTACCAAGAGACCCAGTACTTC. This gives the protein CASSPGVYQETQYF.